The 28 T cell receptor beta chains presented below share a single source sample, sequenced in a study of radiotherapy plus CTLA-4 blockade in lung cancer. Sequencing used immunoSEQ multiplex PCR; TCRdb keeps in-frame clones, though not all of them. The repertoire includes more than 40,000 clones, around nine tenths of them detected once, and 6.5% to 9% sits in the top ten. Sequencing was performed on peripheral blood, taken from a patient treated with radiotherapy plus ipilimumab. These receptors all stem from a human donor with non-small cell lung cancer whose response to radiotherapy plus ipilimumab could not be evaluated.

This clone was recorded once. This chain links TRBV5-4 with TRBJ2-5, with 7 bases fitting TRBD1. The J call may be faulty, since TRBJ2-7 better matches the DNA end. Germline lookup yields CDR1 SGHNT and CDR2 YYREEE (reference sequence). The CDR3 loop spans 14 amino acids. CDR3 DNA sequence: TGTGCCAGCAGCCGGGACAGCGCCACCTACGAGCAGTACTTC. Protein: CASSRDSATYEQYF.

This clone has just one count. The chain combines TRBV7-2 with TRBJ2-7; a possible D gene is TRBD2 (6 bases). The CDR3 consists of 14 residues. The V end was cut by 4 bases, the J end by 3 bases, with 13 bases between. The germline V gene encodes CDR1 SGHTA and CDR2 FQGNSA. The CDR3 DNA follows: TGTGCCAGCAGCTCGCAGACTAGGTTCTACGAGCAGTACTTC. The encoded protein is CASSSQTRFYEQYF.

V gene TRBV5-6 combines with J gene TRBJ1-5; TRBD1 matches at 8 bases. CDR3 size: 17 residues. Per the germline V gene, CDR1 is SGHDT and CDR2 is YYEEEE. Trimming took 0 bases from V and 0 from J; bases not matched to a gene: 5. CDR3 in amino acids: CASSLGQGAYSNQPQHF. Written as DNA, the CDR3 is TGTGCCAGCAGCTTGGGGCAGGGGGCTTATAGCAATCAGCCCCAGCATTTT.

This clone was recorded a few times. The V call is TRBV6-5, the J call TRBJ1-2; D is uncertain. This CDR3 contains 12 residues. The germline CDR1 and CDR2 sequences are MNHEY and SVGAGI. The V end was cut by 5 bases, the J end by 6 bases, with 10 bases between. The CDR3 loop reads CASSPTGNGYTF. Written as DNA, the CDR3 is TGTGCCAGCAGTCCGACGGGAAATGGCTACACCTTC.

This clone occurred a few times. This chain joins TRBV7-9 and TRBJ1-1; tentatively, D is TRBD1 (6 bases). Looked up from germline, CDR1 is SEHNR and CDR2 is FQNEAQ (reference sequence). Trimming removed 0 bases at V and 1 base at J, with 15 bases between. The CDR3 contains 17 residues. CDR3 nucleotide sequence: TGTGCCAGCAGCTTAGCGAAAGGGGGTACCGGGAACACTGAAGCTTTCTTT. This gives the protein CASSLAKGGTGNTEAFF.

The CDR3 nucleotides read TGCGCCAGCAGCTCCACCGGGACTAGCCCTTGGGAGACCCAGTACTTC. Its translation: CASSSTGTSPWETQYF. The J gene is TRBJ2-5, the V gene TRBV5-1; 9 bases map to TRBD2. The germline gives CDR1 SGHRS, CDR2 YFSETQ. V dropped 3 bases and J dropped 5; count of bases not matched to a gene: 11. The CDR3 totals 16 residues.

This chain joins TRBV28 and TRBJ1-1; 8 positions match TRBD1. The CDR3 contains 16 residues. J gave up 5 bases and V 3 bases, and 11 bases lay outside the gene matches. CDR1 MDHEN and CDR2 SYDVKM come from the germline V gene. In DNA form, the CDR3 reads TGTGCCAGCAGTTTTTCAGGGGGCAGGTCTAGTACTGAAGCTTTCTTT. This codes for CASSFSGGRSSTEAFF.

J is TRBJ1-1 and V is TRBV27; 8 bases are a match to TRBD1. This CDR3 region has 16 residues. V lost 2 bases and J lost 1; bases outside the gene matches: 6. Germline V lookup: CDR1 MNHEY, CDR2 SMNVEV (reference sequence). The chain's CDR3 is CASSLAGGRGNTEAFF. The CDR3 bases are TGTGCCAGCAGTTTAGCAGGGGGCAGGGGGAACACTGAAGCTTTCTTT.

The rearrangement joins TRBV14 to TRBJ2-5; 8 nucleotides align to TRBD2. With V trimmed by 2 bases and J by 4 bases, 9 bases remained unmatched. CDR1 is SGHDN, CDR2 FVKESK, per germline. The CDR3 spans 16 residues. CDR3 sequence: CASSQRRLAGVETQYF. The CDR3 DNA sequence: TGTGCCAGCAGCCAAAGACGGCTAGCGGGCGTAGAGACCCAGTACTTC.

The chain recombines TRBV4-2 with TRBJ2-2, with a possible D match to TRBD2 (5 bases). The CDR3 spans 14 residues. V gave up 7 bases and J gave up 4 bases, with 13 bases separating them. Germline loops: CDR1 LGHNA, CDR2 YNFKEQ. The CDR3 protein is CASMRERSTGELFF. The CDR3 nucleotides read TGTGCCAGCATGAGGGAGCGGTCCACCGGGGAGCTGTTTTTT.

The chain joins TRBV7-2 to TRBJ2-7; 7 bases are shared with TRBD2. Germline values: CDR1 SGHTA, CDR2 FQGNSA. V lost 1 base and J lost 2; bases outside the gene matches: 8. CDR3 length equals 16 residues. CDR3 sequence (DNA): TGTGCCAGCAGCTTAGTGGCTAGCGGCGATCCCTACGAGCAGTACTTC. It encodes CASSLVASGDPYEQYF.

The chain employs TRBV18 and TRBJ2-7; a possible D gene is TRBD1 (6 bases). Germline values: CDR1 KGHSH, CDR2 LQKENI. With 4 bases removed from V and 3 bases from J, the gap between germline ends came to 13 bases. This CDR3 spans 14 amino acids. CDR3 bases: TGTGCCAGCTCACTTTTGGGACAAAACTACGAGCAGTACTTC. It codes for CASSLLGQNYEQYF. Together with reference TRBV18 and TRBJ2-7, the CDR3 gives the full variable domain: NAGVMQNPRHLVRRRGQEARLRCSPMKGHSHVYWYRQLPEEGLKFMVYLQKENIIDESGMPKERFSAEFPKEGPSILRIQQVVRGDSAAYFCASSLLGQNYEQYFGPGTRLTVT.

The chain recombines TRBV10-1 with TRBJ2-5; D is undetermined. V was cut by 3 bases and J by 2 bases, with 7 bases left in between. Germline V gives CDR1 WNHNN, CDR2 SYGVQD (reference sequence). This CDR3 has 13 residues. CDR3 residues: CASSDPGQETQYF. CDR3 coding DNA: TGCGCCAGCAGTGACCCGGGTCAAGAGACCCAGTACTTC.

The chain uses TRBV7-2 and TRBJ2-7, with D possibly matching TRBD1 (6 bases). V was shortened by 3 bases and J by 2 bases, with 11 bases between the two germline ends. The CDR3 loop spans 14 amino acids. CDR1 is SGHTA and CDR2 is FQGNSA in the germline V gene. In DNA, the CDR3 is TGTGCCAGCAGCTTTTCGACAGGCCCCTACGAGCAGTACTTC. Protein sequence: CASSFSTGPYEQYF.

CDR3 bases: TGTGCCAGCAGTTTAAATTATGTAAACACTGAAGCTTTCTTT. Its protein product is CASSLNYVNTEAFF. The chain is built from TRBV28 and TRBJ1-1; D is unclear. Germline values: CDR1 MDHEN, CDR2 SYDVKM. V dropped 2 bases and J dropped 2 bases, with 9 bases sitting between them. This CDR3 region has 14 residues.

This rearrangement joins TRBV11-2 to TRBJ2-1; tentatively, D is TRBD1 (6 bases). CDR1 and CDR2 from the germline V gene are SGHAT and FQNNGV. This CDR3 contains 15 residues. Between the trimmed V and J ends, which lost 1 base and 8 bases, there was a span of 15 bases. The CDR3 here is CASSLAGDGAYEQFF. Here the CDR3 DNA reads TGTGCCAGCAGCTTAGCAGGGGATGGGGCCTATGAGCAGTTCTTC.

This clone was recorded a few times. The gene calls are TRBV4-3 and TRBJ1-1; D is unresolved. V was pared by 1 base and J by 0 bases, with 9 bases between. The CDR3 is 15 amino acids. CDR1 and CDR2 (germline): LGHNA, YSLEER. DNA of the CDR3: TGCGCCAGCAGCCAAGGGGAGTACATGAACACTGAAGCTTTCTTT. Its protein product is CASSQGEYMNTEAFF.

This clone has a single count. The chain links TRBV5-5 to TRBJ2-3; 10 bases fit TRBD2. The CDR3 has 16 residues. Trimming removed 2 bases from V and 4 bases from J; junction bases left unmatched: 7. Per germline, CDR1 SGHKS and CDR2 YYEKEE (reference sequence). CDR3 region: CASSLYLAGAADTQYF. The CDR3 coding sequence is TGTGCCAGCAGCTTATACCTAGCGGGGGCAGCAGATACGCAGTATTTT.

The chain's CDR3 is CASSPRSSYNEQFF. The DNA for the CDR3 is TGTGCCAGCTCACCGCGGAGCTCCTACAATGAGCAGTTCTTC. The chain links TRBV18 to TRBJ2-1; D remains ambiguous. The CDR3 spans 14 residues. V was shortened by 3 bases and J by 0 bases, with 6 bases between the two germline ends. The germline V gene encodes CDR1 KGHSH and CDR2 LQKENI.

The CDR3 spells CASTSGGSSYEQYF. CDR3 DNA sequence: TGTGCCAGCACCTCGGGGGGCAGTTCCTACGAGCAGTACTTC. The chain has TRBV28 and TRBJ2-7, with a possible D match to TRBD2 (7 bases). CDR3 length: 14 residues. Germline V gives CDR1 MDHEN, CDR2 SYDVKM. V dropped 7 bases and J dropped 1 base, with 14 bases sitting between them.

The chain carries TRBV7-2 and TRBJ1-2, with 11 bases identical to TRBD1. Per the germline V gene, CDR1 is SGHTA and CDR2 is FQGNSA. V trimming: 1 base; J trimming: 7 bases; junction bases outside the gene matches: 2. CDR3 length: 14 amino acids. CDR3: CASSLGTGGSGYTF. CDR3 in DNA: TGTGCCAGCAGCTTAGGGACAGGGGGCAGTGGCTACACCTTC.

The chain uses TRBV18 and TRBJ1-2; D is ambiguous. The V gene's germline CDR1 is KGHSH and CDR2 LQKENI. The CDR3 has 12 amino acids. V was clipped by 3 bases and J by 8 bases, with 10 bases between them. As DNA, the CDR3 is TGTGCCAGCTCACCCACCGCGGGGGGCTACACCTTC. It is translated as CASSPTAGGYTF.

This clone has only one observation. This chain links TRBV5-4 with TRBJ1-2; TRBD1 agrees at 10 bases. Germline lookup yields CDR1 SGHNT and CDR2 YYREEE (reference sequence). The CDR3 sequence is 15 residues long. Trimming removed 2 bases from V and 4 bases from J; junction bases left unmatched: 5. CDR3 residues: CASSFPGQGLYGYTF. Here the CDR3 DNA reads TGTGCCAGCAGCTTTCCGGGACAGGGGCTCTATGGCTACACCTTC. Looking up the rest from reference TRBV5-4 and TRBJ1-2 gives the full variable domain: ETGVTQSPTHLIKTRGQQVTLRCSSQSGHNTVSWYQQALGQGPQFIFQYYREEENGRGNFPPRFSGLQFPNYSSELNVNALELDDSALYLCASSFPGQGLYGYTFGSGTRLTVV.

This clone was counted a single time. The chain recombines TRBV7-2 with TRBJ2-3; D is uncertain. V was clipped by 5 bases and J by 4 bases, with 10 bases between them. Germline V gene sequence: CDR1 SGHTA, CDR2 FQGNSA. This CDR3 is 13 amino acids long. The CDR3 spells CASSASNADTQYF. The CDR3 bases are TGTGCCAGCAGCGCGTCCAACGCAGATACGCAGTATTTT.

The V gene is TRBV11-2, the J gene TRBJ2-2; D remains ambiguous. The CDR3 loop spans 16 amino acids. V lost 5 bases and J 4 bases, leaving 17 bases between the germline ends. CDR1 is SGHAT and CDR2 is FQNNGV in the germline V gene. CDR3 coding DNA: TGTGCCAGCAGCCCTTATACCACGTCGGGCACCGGGGAGCTGTTTTTT. Protein: CASSPYTTSGTGELFF.

The CDR3 nucleotides read TGCAGCGCCCGAACTGGAGGGAGAGGTGAAAAACTGTTTTTT. It translates to CSARTGGRGEKLFF. The V and J genes are TRBV29-1 and TRBJ1-4; no reliable D call. CDR1 SQVTM and CDR2 ANQGSEA come from the germline V gene. V was cut by 7 bases and J by 7 bases, with 19 bases left in between. The CDR3 runs to 14 residues.

This chain uses TRBV7-2 with TRBJ2-1; 10 nucleotides line up with TRBD2. Germline CDR1 and CDR2: SGHTA and FQGNSA. This CDR3 spans 18 amino acids. Trimming cost V 4 bases and J 2 bases; bases outside gene matches: 11. The CDR3 sequence is CASSWASGSHGPYNEQFF. The CDR3 DNA reads as TGTGCCAGCAGCTGGGCTAGCGGGAGTCATGGCCCCTACAATGAGCAGTTCTTC.

The gene calls are TRBV5-1 and TRBJ1-4; D gene uncertain. This CDR3 has 15 amino acids. V was trimmed by 0 bases and J by 2 bases, leaving 8 bases between them. Germline V gene lookup returns CDR1 SGHRS and CDR2 YFSETQ. The CDR3 DNA sequence: TGCGCCAGCAGCTTGGGGGTCGGGACTAATGAAAAACTGTTTTTT. Translation: CASSLGVGTNEKLFF.